These 19 T cell receptor beta chains came from one sample sequenced in a study of OX40 agonist ivuxolimab in advanced cancers. The repertoire was sequenced with immunoSEQ multiplex PCR; TCRdb's copy has only in-frame clones and lacks some. The sample consists of tens of thousands of clones, roughly nine tenths of them appearing once. The sample in question was CD4+ or CD8+ T cells sorted from blood, obtained in a trial of the OX40 agonist ivuxolimab. The origin of the receptors is an adult with an advanced solid tumor such as melanoma, head and neck, liver or kidney cancer.

The chain is built from TRBV4-3 and TRBJ1-1; D ambiguous. In germline, CDR1 is LGHNA, CDR2 YSLEER. CDR3 size: 13 residues. V was cut by 0 bases and J by 4 bases, with 6 bases left in between. The CDR3 region has the DNA TGCGCCAGCAGCCAAGATCAAGGCACTGAAGCTTTCTTT. Translation gives CASSQDQGTEAFF.

This chain joins TRBV4-1 and TRBJ1-1; D gene ambiguous. This CDR3 spans 14 amino acids. Per the germline V gene, CDR1 is MGHRA and CDR2 is YSYEKL. V lost 3 bases and J 5 bases, leaving 13 bases between the germline ends. The CDR3, as DNA: TGCGCCAGCAGCCACGCGGGAGGACCTACTGAAGCTTTCTTT. This encodes CASSHAGGPTEAFF.

V gene TRBV29-1 combines with J gene TRBJ2-7; D is unclear. The CDR3 extends over 14 amino acids. Germline assignment: CDR1 SQVTM and CDR2 ANQGSEA. Trimming left V 0 bases short and J 5 bases short, with 14 bases between. The DNA for the CDR3 is TGCAGCGTTGAAGATAGAGCGAAGAGCCACGAGCAGTACTTC. Translated, it gives CSVEDRAKSHEQYF.

The rearrangement uses TRBV6-5 and TRBJ2-7; 9 bases match TRBD2. Germline trimming cut 6 bases from V and 7 bases from J; bases unmatched to any gene: 13. The CDR3 length is 15 residues. CDR1 and CDR2 from the germline V gene are MNHEY and SVGAGI. The DNA of the CDR3 is TGTGCCAGCAGATCCTTAGGCGGGGGGGCCCGTGAGCAGTACTTC. This sequence encodes CASRSLGGGAREQYF.

The genes are TRBV7-3 and TRBJ1-5, with D tentatively TRBD1 (5 bases). Trimming pared 2 bases from V and 7 bases from J, leaving 9 bases between. Germline V gives CDR1 SGHTA, CDR2 FQGTGA. The CDR3 contains 13 residues. The CDR3 DNA is TGTGCCAGCAGCTTATGGCAGGGACAGCCCCAGCATTTT. Translating it yields CASSLWQGQPQHF.

The rearrangement joins TRBV4-2 to TRBJ1-2; 7 bases agree with TRBD1. This CDR3 region has 14 residues. The germline gives CDR1 LGHNA, CDR2 YNFKEQ. V lost 4 bases, J lost 4 bases, and 6 bases stayed unmatched. The CDR3 coding sequence is TGTGCCAGCAGCCCAGGGACAGTGACCTATGGCTACACCTTC. Protein sequence: CASSPGTVTYGYTF.

This clone has a single count. This rearrangement joins TRBV28 to TRBJ2-7; D is possibly TRBD1 or TRBD2 (6 bases each). Trimming removed 3 bases at V and 4 bases at J, with 16 bases between. Germline loops: CDR1 MDHEN, CDR2 SYDVKM. The CDR3 has 15 residues. This CDR3 reads CASSFRGATRYEQYF. The CDR3 DNA reads as TGTGCCAGCAGTTTTAGGGGGGCAACACGGTACGAGCAGTACTTC. Full variable domain (outside the CDR3, taken from reference TRBV28 and TRBJ2-7): DVKVTQSSRYLVKRTGEKVFLECVQDMDHENMFWYRQDPGLGLRLIYFSYDVKMKEKGDIPEGYSVSREKKERFSLILESASTNQTSMYLCASSFRGATRYEQYFGPGTRLTVT.

This clone was seen repeatedly, ten times or more. The genes are TRBV7-9 and TRBJ1-1, with a tentative D call TRBD1 (5 bases). The CDR3 covers 16 residues. Germline CDR1 SEHNR, CDR2 FQNEAQ (reference sequence). Trimming removed 1 base at V and 0 bases at J, with 12 bases between. CDR3 sequence (DNA): TGTGCCAGCAGCTTAGACAGGCTTATGATGAACACTGAAGCTTTCTTT. It specifies CASSLDRLMMNTEAFF.

Turning to this clone: Mismatch with germline at one junction end may stem from a read error. V gene TRBV6-6 combines with J gene TRBJ2-3, with 11 bases identical to TRBD1. The germline V gene encodes CDR1 MNHNY and CDR2 SVGAGI (reference sequence). The CDR3 has 16 residues. The CDR3 region is CASTYGDRGTTDTQYF. The CDR3 DNA reads as TGTGCCAGCACTTACGGGGACAGGGGGACCACAGATACGCAGTATTTT.

In this sample, this clone turned up once. This chain connects TRBV28 to TRBJ1-2, with 9 bases matching TRBD1. This CDR3 region has 17 residues. Germline V gives CDR1 MDHEN, CDR2 SYDVKM. With V trimmed by 5 bases and J by 0 bases, 10 bases remained unmatched. The CDR3 DNA is TGTGCCAGCAGTGCCCGGGACAGGGAGGTATCTAACTATGGCTACACCTTC. Amino acid sequence: CASSARDREVSNYGYTF.

J is TRBJ2-1 and V is TRBV28; possible D gene TRBD2, 6 bases. CDR3 size: 13 residues. The ends were cut back, 6 bases at V and 9 bases at J, with 15 bases in the middle. The germline V gene encodes CDR1 MDHEN and CDR2 SYDVKM. The CDR3 nucleotides are TGTGCCAGCAGCGGGAGAGGGTTGGGTGAGCAGTTCTTC. This encodes CASSGRGLGEQFF. Variable domain in full (rest from reference TRBV28 and TRBJ2-1): DVKVTQSSRYLVKRTGEKVFLECVQDMDHENMFWYRQDPGLGLRLIYFSYDVKMKEKGDIPEGYSVSREKKERFSLILESASTNQTSMYLCASSGRGLGEQFFGPGTRLTVL.

The chain carries TRBV6-1 and TRBJ1-2; a possible D gene is TRBD1 (5 bases). Germline CDR1 MNHNS, CDR2 SASEGT. The CDR3 extends over 15 amino acids. V dropped 0 bases and J dropped 4 bases, with 12 bases sitting between them. The CDR3 loop reads CASSEAWQGLYGYTF. In nucleotides, the CDR3 is TGTGCCAGCAGTGAAGCCTGGCAGGGTCTCTATGGCTACACCTTC.

This clone was seen more than once but under ten times. The sample contains more than one DNA sequence encoding this CDR3. This chain uses TRBV7-9 with TRBJ2-7; no firm D call. Looked up from germline, CDR1 is SEHNR and CDR2 is FQNEAQ (reference sequence). The germline V and J ends were trimmed by 1 base and 2 bases, with 3 bases remaining between them. The CDR3 has 12 residues. CDR3 region: CASSLGTYEQYF. The CDR3 coding sequence is TGTGCCAGCAGCTTAGGGACCTACGAGCAGTACTTC. Looking up the rest from reference TRBV7-9 and TRBJ2-7 gives the full variable domain: DTGVSQNPRHKITKRGQNVTFRCDPISEHNRLYWYRQTLGQGPEFLTYFQNEAQLEKSRLLSDRFSAERPKGSFSTLEIQRTEQGDSAMYLCASSLGTYEQYFGPGTRLTVT.

The rearrangement uses TRBV6-6 and TRBJ1-5; D gene unclear. CDR3 length equals 13 residues. CDR1 is MNHNY and CDR2 is SVGAGI in the germline V gene (reference sequence). The V end lost 2 bases, the J end lost 3 bases, and 5 bases lay between the germline ends. In DNA, the CDR3 is TGTGCCAGCAGTTACATCGCCAATCAGCCCCAGCATTTT. Its translation is CASSYIANQPQHF.

This clone was detected a few times. The chain is built from TRBV9 and TRBJ2-7; 10 nucleotides agree with TRBD2. The V gene end was trimmed by 0 bases and the J gene end by 2 bases; junction bases not matched to a gene: 5. Germline V gene sequence: CDR1 SGDLS, CDR2 YYNGEE. The CDR3 runs to 16 residues. The CDR3 DNA sequence: TGTGCCAGCAGCGTAGAAGCGGGAGGGGCTACCTACGAGCAGTACTTC. Translation: CASSVEAGGATYEQYF. The entire variable domain, with the rest obtained from reference TRBV9 and TRBJ2-7, is as follows: DSGVTQTPKHLITATGQRVTLRCSPRSGDLSVYWYQQSLDQGLQFLIQYYNGEERAKGNILERFSAQQFPDLHSELNLSSLELGDSALYFCASSVEAGGATYEQYFGPGTRLTVT.

This chain uses TRBV29-1 with TRBJ1-2; tentatively, D is TRBD1 (5 bases). This CDR3 is 13 amino acids long. Trimming cost V 6 bases and J 4 bases, with 15 bases left between them. Germline values: CDR1 SQVTM, CDR2 ANQGSEA. The chain's CDR3 is CSVRDGGSYGYTF. The CDR3 DNA follows: TGCAGCGTGCGGGACGGTGGAAGCTATGGCTACACCTTC.

The V call is TRBV27, the J call TRBJ2-5, with D unresolved. The V gene lost 5 bases and the J gene lost 0 bases, with 10 bases spanning the gap. Germline CDR1 and CDR2: MNHEY and SMNVEV (reference sequence). The CDR3 is 14 residues long. CDR3 nucleotides: TGTGCCAGCAGTCCGACAAGAAACCAAGAGACCCAGTACTTC. Translated: CASSPTRNQETQYF.

This sequence joins TRBV27 and TRBJ1-2, with a tentative D call TRBD1 (6 bases). This CDR3 has 13 amino acids. Germline V gene data show CDR1 as MNHEY and CDR2 as SMNVEV (reference sequence). V lost 0 bases and J 7 bases, leaving 9 bases between the germline ends. CDR3 region: CASSLSAGAGYTF. CDR3 nucleotides: TGTGCCAGCAGTTTATCCGCGGGGGCTGGCTACACCTTC.

This clone was observed a single time. V usage is TRBV5-4 and J usage is TRBJ2-7, with TRBD2 matching 7 bases. The J segment lost 5 bases and the V segment lost 4 bases, leaving 12 bases of the junction unmatched. The CDR3 has 15 residues. Germline CDR1 reads SGHNT; CDR2 reads YYREEE (reference sequence). CDR3: CASSLPGRGVDEQYF. DNA for the CDR3: TGTGCCAGCAGCCTGCCCGGACGGGGGGTTGACGAGCAGTACTTC.